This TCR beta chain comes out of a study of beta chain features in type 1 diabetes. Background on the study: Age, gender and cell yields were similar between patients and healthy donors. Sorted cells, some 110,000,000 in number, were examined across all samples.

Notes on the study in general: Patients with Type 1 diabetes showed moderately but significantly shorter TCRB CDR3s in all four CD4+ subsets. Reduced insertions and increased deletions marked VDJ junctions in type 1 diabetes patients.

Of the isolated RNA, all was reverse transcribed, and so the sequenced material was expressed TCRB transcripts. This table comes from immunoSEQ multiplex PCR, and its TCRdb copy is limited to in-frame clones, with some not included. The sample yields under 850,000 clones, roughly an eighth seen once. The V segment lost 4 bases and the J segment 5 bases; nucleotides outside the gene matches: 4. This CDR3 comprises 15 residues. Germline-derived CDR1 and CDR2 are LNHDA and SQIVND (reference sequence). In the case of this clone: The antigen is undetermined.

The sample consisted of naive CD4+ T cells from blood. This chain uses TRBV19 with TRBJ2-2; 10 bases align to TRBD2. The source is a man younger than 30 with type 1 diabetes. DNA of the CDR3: TGTGCCAGTAGTACTAGCGGGGGACCTACCGGGGAGCTGTTTTTT. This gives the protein CASSTSGGPTGELFF.